The source of this T cell receptor (beta chain) is a study of blood T cell repertoires in COVID-19. On the study more broadly: There were acute and convalescent COVID-19 samples, and they came from the United States, Italy and Spain.

Per the original methods: Reference gene primer amplification gave nucleated cell count estimates. Clones were read by immunoSEQ multiplex PCR, and TCRdb kept only the in-frame ones, dropping some. V, J and clone size derive from that table, while D and trimming were established from the DNA sequence. The top ten hold under 2% of the sample, which has about 300,000 clones, approximately 85% seen once. The sequence was collected from a woman aged 50 to 60 with acute or convalescent COVID-19. Sequences were obtained from peripheral blood.

The DNA for the CDR3 is TGTGCCAGCAGTCCCGGAGGTATTAAGGCAAACTATGGCTACACCTTC. Encoded protein: CASSPGGIKANYGYTF. The chain has TRBV27 and TRBJ1-2; D is ambiguous. The CDR3 spans 16 residues. Germline CDR1 MNHEY, CDR2 SMNVEV (reference sequence). Trimming took 5 bases from V and 2 from J, leaving 18 bases between them.